These 32 T cell receptor beta chains came from one sample sequenced in a study of cytomegalovirus exposure and HLA in healthy donors. PCR primers comprised 60 Vbeta and 13 Jbeta primers. Using immunoSEQ multiplex PCR, the repertoire was profiled, and TCRdb retains in-frame clones only, with some absent. The sample has 160,000 or so clones, approximately 80% seen once. Sequenced: PBMCs. These receptors were obtained from a man aged 30-40 years in good health and CMV-seronegative.

In its sample, this clone was seen once. This chain joins TRBV29-1 and TRBJ2-1, with 16 bases aligning to TRBD2. With V trimmed by 3 bases and J by 7 bases, 3 bases remained unmatched. The CDR3 covers 15 residues. CDR1 and CDR2 (germline): SQVTM, ANQGSEA. This CDR3 reads CSVDRGLAGGNEQFF. CDR3 nucleotide sequence: TGCAGCGTTGATAGGGGACTAGCGGGGGGGAATGAGCAGTTCTTC.

This sequence joins TRBV5-8 and TRBJ1-5; TRBD1 might be the D (6 bases). V lost 2 bases and J 3 bases, leaving 12 bases between the germline ends. The CDR3 spans 15 residues. From germline, CDR1 is SGHTS and CDR2 YDEGEE. For the CDR3, the DNA is TGTGCCAGCAGCTTCTGGACAGTCGACAATCAGCCCCAGCATTTT. This gives the protein CASSFWTVDNQPQHF.

This clone was observed a handful of times. The rearrangement uses TRBV11-2 and TRBJ2-7, with D tentatively TRBD1 (6 bases). The V gene lost 4 bases and the J gene lost 2 bases, with 9 bases spanning the gap. Germline V gene lookup returns CDR1 SGHAT and CDR2 FQNNGV. This CDR3 comprises 13 residues. The CDR3 loop reads CASSWDTTYEQYF. CDR3 in DNA: TGTGCCAGCAGCTGGGACACCACCTACGAGCAGTACTTC.

This chain links TRBV29-1 with TRBJ2-2, with 7 positions matching TRBD2. This CDR3 spans 14 amino acids. V was pared by 6 bases and J by 1 base, with 5 bases of the junction left unmatched. Germline V gene sequence: CDR1 SQVTM, CDR2 ANQGSEA. CDR3 DNA sequence: TGCAGCGTCGAGAGCGGGGTGAACACCGGGGAGCTGTTTTTT. This gives the protein CSVESGVNTGELFF.

V is TRBV4-3 and J is TRBJ1-4; D ambiguous. Deletions cut 3 bases from V and 8 bases from J, with 22 bases between. CDR1 is LGHNA and CDR2 is YSLEER in the germline V gene. The CDR3 loop spans 17 amino acids. Here the CDR3 DNA reads TGCGCCAGCAGCCATCCGCTAAACCAGAGAGGTTCGGAAAAACTGTTTTTT. Amino acids: CASSHPLNQRGSEKLFF.

V gene TRBV6-5 combines with J gene TRBJ2-2, with 11 bases that match TRBD1. This CDR3 comprises 15 residues. After removal of 6 bases from V and 5 bases from J, the junction contained 5 bases not matched to a gene. Per the germline V gene, CDR1 is MNHEY and CDR2 is SVGAGI. CDR3 in amino acids: CASRRDRGRTGELFF. The CDR3 DNA is TGTGCCAGCAGGCGGGACAGGGGGAGGACCGGGGAGCTGTTTTTT.

This clone was found a few times. This sequence joins TRBV30 and TRBJ2-5; D is perhaps TRBD1 (6 bases). Between the trimmed V and J ends, which lost 1 base and 6 bases, there was a span of 12 bases. Germline CDR1 and CDR2: GTSNPN and SVGIG (reference sequence). CDR3 length: 13 amino acids. CDR3 sequence (DNA): TGTGCCTGGAGTGCTCAGGGGCGCAAGACCCAGTACTTC. Translated, it gives CAWSAQGRKTQYF.

This sequence joins TRBV6-1 and TRBJ2-7; 7 nucleotides match TRBD1. CDR3 length: 16 residues. The V segment lost 0 bases and the J segment 5 bases; nucleotides outside the gene matches: 10. Germline V gene sequence: CDR1 MNHNS, CDR2 SASEGT. Here the CDR3 reads CASSEALRGIGDEQYF. CDR3 DNA: TGTGCCAGCAGTGAAGCTCTCAGGGGGATCGGGGACGAGCAGTACTTC.

The rearrangement joins TRBV29-1 to TRBJ2-7; D possibly corresponds to TRBD1 (6 bases). V was cut by 0 bases and J by 0 bases, with 6 bases left in between. Germline V CDR1 and CDR2: SQVTM, ANQGSEA. The CDR3 covers 13 residues. CDR3 bases: TGCAGCGTTGAAGAGGACAGCTCCTACGAGCAGTACTTC. Amino acid sequence: CSVEEDSSYEQYF.

A word on this clone: Compared with germline, one end of the junction differs, possibly owing to a read error. V and J are TRBV28 and TRBJ1-1; D ambiguous. CDR3 size: 8 residues. Per the germline V gene, CDR1 is MDHEN and CDR2 is SYDVKM. CDR3 sequence reads: CASPSYNF. CDR3 in DNA: TGTGCCAGCCCCTCTTATAACTTT.

J is TRBJ2-7 and V is TRBV11-2; 8 bases map to TRBD1. Per germline, CDR1 SGHAT and CDR2 FQNNGV. CDR3 size: 15 residues. Trimming cost V 3 bases and J 2 bases; bases outside gene matches: 6. CDR3 protein: CASSFRPDRAYEQYF. The CDR3 bases are TGTGCCAGCAGCTTTAGGCCGGACAGGGCCTACGAGCAGTACTTC.

This clone was seen a single time. The chain has TRBV4-2 and TRBJ1-5; TRBD1 aligns across 9 bases. V lost 4 bases, J lost 6 bases, and 4 bases stayed unmatched. The CDR3 covers 14 residues. CDR1 is LGHNA and CDR2 is YNFKEQ in the germline V gene. In nucleotides, the CDR3 is TGTGCCAGCAGCCGAGACAGGGGGTTTCAGCCCCAGCATTTT. Its translation: CASSRDRGFQPQHF.

V gene TRBV27 combines with J gene TRBJ2-1; 10 positions agree with TRBD2. The CDR3 totals 15 residues. V gave up 7 bases and J gave up 9 bases; unmatched junction bases: 12. Germline-derived CDR1 and CDR2 are MNHEY and SMNVEV (reference sequence). The CDR3 loop reads CASTTLAGEDGEQFF. The CDR3 DNA reads as TGTGCCAGCACAACGCTAGCGGGAGAGGACGGTGAGCAGTTCTTC.

The rearrangement links TRBV30 to TRBJ2-3; a weak D match, TRBD2 (7 bases). The length of the CDR3 is 14 residues. Germline V gene sequence: CDR1 GTSNPN, CDR2 SVGIG (reference sequence). Trimming removed 7 bases from V and 4 bases from J, with 18 bases in between. The CDR3 nucleotides are TGTGCCTACCTCCCGAAGGGGGGGCCAGATACGCAGTATTTT. This sequence encodes CAYLPKGGPDTQYF.

This sequence joins TRBV19 and TRBJ1-2; D is undetermined. Germline V gene lookup returns CDR1 LNHDA and CDR2 SQIVND (reference sequence). Between the trimmed V and J ends, which lost 6 bases and 0 bases, there was a span of 11 bases. The CDR3 is 14 amino acids. The CDR3 coding sequence is TGTGCCAGTAGCTTTCTAGGTGCTAACTATGGCTACACCTTC. The encoded protein is CASSFLGANYGYTF.

This clone came up once. This chain uses TRBV2 with TRBJ2-7; TRBD2 agrees at 7 bases. The CDR3 length is 16 residues. The germline V gene has CDR1 SNHLY and CDR2 FYNNEI. V was clipped by 3 bases and J by 4 bases; unmatched bases: 12. This chain's CDR3 is CASSDELSGISYEQYF. The DNA for the CDR3 is TGTGCCAGCAGTGATGAGTTGAGCGGGATTTCTTACGAGCAGTACTTC.

The chain couples TRBV5-6 to TRBJ2-5; 7 bases are a match to TRBD2. The J call may be faulty, since TRBJ2-7 better matches the DNA end. CDR1 is SGHDT and CDR2 is YYEEEE in the germline V gene. CDR3 length: 16 residues. The CDR3 coding sequence is TGTGCCAGCAGCTTGGCCTCGTTCAGCGGGACGTACGAGCAGTACTTC. Encoded protein: CASSLASFSGTYEQYF.

The chain is built from TRBV7-2 and TRBJ2-4, with D perhaps matching TRBD2 (7 bases). Germline assignment: CDR1 SGHTA and CDR2 FQGNSA. This CDR3 has 16 residues. V lost 0 bases to trimming and J lost 3 bases, with 12 bases between them. CDR3: CASSLAGGALKNIQYF. DNA of the CDR3: TGTGCCAGCAGCTTAGCGGGGGGGGCACTCAAAAACATTCAGTACTTC. The entire variable domain, with the rest obtained from reference TRBV7-2 and TRBJ2-4, is as follows: GAGVSQSPSNKVTEKGKDVELRCDPISGHTALYWYRQSLGQGLEFLIYFQGNSAPDKSGLPSDRFSAERTGGSVSTLTIQRTQQEDSAVYLCASSLAGGALKNIQYFGAGTRLSVL.

This clone was seen just once. V is TRBV7-9 and J is TRBJ1-2; TRBD1 aligns across 7 bases. CDR3 size: 16 residues. Germline V lookup: CDR1 SEHNR, CDR2 FQNEAQ (reference sequence). V lost 0 bases to trimming and J lost 2 bases; unmatched junction nucleotides: 6. In nucleotides, the CDR3 is TGTGCCAGCAGCTTAGCGCACCCCAGGGGGAACTATGGCTACACCTTC. Encoded protein: CASSLAHPRGNYGYTF.

The chain employs TRBV13 and TRBJ1-1; no definite D call. This CDR3 comprises 15 residues. The V gene lost 6 bases and the J gene lost 2 bases, with 16 bases spanning the gap. Germline V gene lookup returns CDR1 PRHDT and CDR2 FYEKMQ (reference sequence). CDR3 nucleotides: TGTGCCAGCAGAGCACGCACCTCTCTAAACACTGAAGCTTTCTTT. This sequence encodes CASRARTSLNTEAFF.

The rearrangement uses TRBV16 and TRBJ1-1; D gene ambiguous. The V end was cut by 2 bases, the J end by 0 bases, with 7 bases between. In germline, CDR1 is KGHSY, CDR2 FQNENV. The CDR3 spans 14 residues. The CDR3 nucleotides are TGTGCCAGCAGCCAAGCGGGGATGAACACTGAAGCTTTCTTT. Protein sequence: CASSQAGMNTEAFF.

The chain carries TRBV10-1 and TRBJ2-5; TRBD2 matches 7 bases. J gave up 5 bases and V 6 bases, and 9 bases lay outside the gene matches. The CDR3 is 14 residues long. CDR1 WNHNN and CDR2 SYGVQD come from the germline V gene (reference sequence). CDR3 nucleotides: TGCGCCAGCAGAGGGACTAATCCTTGGGAGACCCAGTACTTC. It encodes CASRGTNPWETQYF.

J is TRBJ2-1 and V is TRBV7-2, with D unclear. The CDR3 has 14 residues. Germline loops: CDR1 SGHTA, CDR2 FQGNSA. V was cut by 1 base and J by 2 bases, with 6 bases left in between. Here the CDR3 reads CASSLGDTYNEQFF. CDR3 nucleotide sequence: TGTGCCAGCAGCTTAGGAGACACCTACAATGAGCAGTTCTTC. Full variable domain (outside the CDR3, taken from reference TRBV7-2 and TRBJ2-1): GAGVSQSPSNKVTEKGKDVELRCDPISGHTALYWYRQSLGQGLEFLIYFQGNSAPDKSGLPSDRFSAERTGGSVSTLTIQRTQQEDSAVYLCASSLGDTYNEQFFGPGTRLTVL.

This chain links TRBV9 with TRBJ1-2; 8 bases align to TRBD1. CDR3 length: 14 residues. The trim removed 2 bases at V and 0 bases at J, leaving 0 bases unmatched. The germline V gene has CDR1 SGDLS and CDR2 YYNGEE. This CDR3 reads CASSVTGANYGYTF. The CDR3 nucleotides read TGTGCCAGCAGCGTGACAGGGGCTAACTATGGCTACACCTTC.

This clone was seen once. The chain combines TRBV28 with TRBJ2-7; 9 nucleotides align to TRBD2. The CDR3 runs to 15 residues. Germline CDR1 is MDHEN and CDR2 is SYDVKM. J was trimmed by 3 bases and V by 11 bases; bases with no gene match: 14. CDR3 in DNA: TGTGCCTCCGTTACCCTAGCGGGAAAATACTACGAGCAGTACTTC. Protein: CASVTLAGKYYEQYF.

V gene TRBV20-1 combines with J gene TRBJ2-5, with TRBD2 as a possible D gene (5 bases). The CDR3 is 11 amino acids. Germline V CDR1 and CDR2: DFQATT, SNEGSKA (reference sequence). The V end was cut by 6 bases, the J end by 3 bases, with 8 bases between. The CDR3 nucleotides read TGCAGTGCCACACTAGAAGAGACCCAGTACTTC. It yields the protein CSATLEETQYF.

This clone appeared a single time. The J gene is TRBJ2-7, the V gene TRBV28; D is uncertain. CDR1 MDHEN and CDR2 SYDVKM come from the germline V gene. Between the trimmed V and J ends, which lost 3 bases and 8 bases, there was a span of 11 bases. The CDR3 length is 12 residues. Here the CDR3 reads CASSFSDNQQYF. As DNA, the CDR3 is TGTGCCAGCAGTTTCTCCGACAACCAGCAGTACTTC.

V is TRBV7-9 and J is TRBJ1-3; 7 bases agree with TRBD1. CDR3 length: 15 amino acids. Germline values: CDR1 SEHNR, CDR2 FQNEAQ (reference sequence). Germline trimming cut 4 bases from V and 8 bases from J; bases unmatched to any gene: 11. CDR3 loop: CASSSGQSRSDTIYF. As DNA, the CDR3 is TGTGCCAGCAGCTCGGGACAGTCGAGGTCGGACACCATATATTTT.

The chain links TRBV19 to TRBJ2-7; D remains ambiguous. CDR3 length: 11 residues. The V gene's germline CDR1 is LNHDA and CDR2 SQIVND (reference sequence). Between the trimmed V and J ends, which lost 3 bases and 6 bases, there was a span of 6 bases. The DNA of the CDR3 is TGTGCCAGTAGTATCCGCGGCGAGCAGTACTTC. As protein: CASSIRGEQYF.

The genes are TRBV18 and TRBJ1-4; 8 bases map to TRBD1. Per germline, CDR1 KGHSH and CDR2 LQKENI. The trim removed 3 bases at V and 7 bases at J, leaving 4 bases unmatched. The CDR3 is made up of 14 amino acids. CDR3 DNA sequence: TGTGCCAGCTCACCGGACAGGGTCCCTGAAAAACTGTTTTTT. It yields the protein CASSPDRVPEKLFF.

The genes are TRBV2 and TRBJ1-5; no clear D. Trimming stripped 10 bases from V and 7 bases from J, with 17 bases between. CDR3 length equals 13 residues. Germline assignment: CDR1 SNHLY and CDR2 FYNNEI. The CDR3 here is CATAPRGPQPQHF. For the CDR3, the DNA is TGTGCCACGGCCCCCCGCGGGCCGCAGCCCCAGCATTTT.

The V call is TRBV5-1, the J call TRBJ2-2, with 10 bases aligning to TRBD2. Germline V CDR1 and CDR2: SGHRS, YFSETQ. CDR3 length equals 14 residues. J was trimmed by 7 bases and V by 4 bases; bases with no gene match: 4. CDR3 sequence reads: CASSQRGGDGELFF. The CDR3 DNA is TGCGCCAGCAGCCAGCGGGGGGGAGACGGGGAGCTGTTTTTT.